Listed here is a single T cell receptor beta chain. Its antigen remains unidentified. It was with unique molecular identifiers that the TCRbeta library was prepared. From the PCR reads, TCRdb called clonotypes with MiXCR, one entry per CDR3 protein. The sample carries tens of thousands of distinct CDR3 sequences, roughly 46% recorded once. This entry is derived from a study of T-cell reconstitution after alpha-beta-depleted transplantation in children. The study, taken as a whole, reports: Surviving recipient T cells and thymic progenitors produced the high day-60 TCRbeta diversity seen in some patients. At one year after transplant, newly produced T cells mostly accounted for T-cell counts and diversity.

The sample was PBMCs, mostly from graft donor cells, taken 360 days after TCRalphabeta/CD19-depleted stem cell transplant. This TCR came from a male patient younger than 18 who had a stem cell transplant for acute lymphoblastic leukemia, so the T cells may come from the graft donor.

The CDR3 DNA reads as TGTGCCAGCAGTTTACGGCGGATGAGTACAGATACGCAGTATTTT. Translating gives CASSLRRMSTDTQYF. V is TRBV12-3 or TRBV12-4 and J is TRBJ2-3; D is uncertain. The CDR3 covers 15 residues. V was shortened by 2 bases and J by 3 bases, with 12 bases between the two germline ends.